One TCR beta chain is described in this entry. The entry originates in a study of T cells in localized non-small cell lung cancer. The table came from immunoSEQ multiplex PCR; TCRdb's copy has only in-frame clones and leaves some out. The sample records 2,800 or so clones, 25% to 35% being singletons. The TCR originated in a female donor older than 55 with stage II squamous cell lung carcinoma. Sequencing used lung tumor tissue, obtained before any cancer treatment.

CDR3 coding DNA: TGCGCCAGCAGTCAAATAGGGGCAGGAGGAGCGCCTAATGAAAAACTGTTTTTT. As protein: CASSQIGAGGAPNEKLFF. The chain couples TRBV23-1 to TRBJ1-4; TRBD1 might be the D (5 bases). TRBV23-1 is placed among ORFs of uncertain function. V lost 2 bases, J lost 3 bases, and 19 bases lay in between. The CDR3 covers 18 residues.